These T cell receptor beta chains were read from a single sample in a study of regulatory T cells. The repertoire was sequenced with immunoSEQ multiplex PCR; TCRdb's copy has only in-frame clones and lacks some. The sample shows approximately 31,000 clones, more than 85% of them seen only once. Source material: conventional CD4+ T cells sorted from blood. Receptors originate from a child younger than 10 with CD3G deficiency. CDR3s include the opening cysteine and the closing phenylalanine or tryptophan. A D gene is named only where the DNA matches it firmly. The size field is filled for only some rows; it gives once, few, many or a size class.

-,TRBV5-1,TRBJ1-2,-,CASSLDGTYGYTF,TGCGCCAGCAGCTTGGACGGAACCTATGGCTACACCTTC
-,TRBV28,TRBJ2-3,-,CASSHRSWGDTQYF,TGTGCCAGCAGTCACAGGTCGTGGGGAGATACGCAGTATTTT
-,TRBV6-1,TRBJ1-2,-,CASSLGVYYGYTF,TGTGCCAGCAGCCTAGGCGTTTACTATGGCTACACCTTC
-,TRBV20-1,TRBJ1-2,-,CSARRAYGYTF,TGCAGTGCTAGAAGGGCCTATGGCTACACCTTC
TRBD2,TRBV5-1,TRBJ2-7,-,CASSPGTPTSGKTYEQYF,TGCGCCAGCAGCCCCGGAACCCCTACTAGCGGGAAGACCTACGAGCAGTACTTC
-,TRBV28,TRBJ2-7,-,CASNGQEGYEQYF,TGTGCCAGCAATGGGCAGGAGGGTTACGAGCAGTACTTC
-,TRBV28,TRBJ1-1,few,CASSSRRGDTEAFF,TGTGCCAGCAGTTCCCGACGGGGGGACACTGAAGCTTTCTTT
-,TRBV7-9,TRBJ2-7,once,CASSPGSAPYEQYF,TGTGCCAGCAGCCCCGGGTCGGCCCCCTACGAGCAGTACTTC
-,TRBV28,TRBJ1-2,-,CASSLDSNYGYTF,TGTGCCAGCAGTTTAGACAGTAACTATGGCTACACCTTC
-,TRBV28,TRBJ1-1,-,CASSSSGQGTEAFF,TGTGCCAGCAGTTCATCTGGCCAGGGCACTGAAGCTTTCTTT
TRBD2,TRBV6-1,TRBJ2-7,once,CASTRIIAGAYEQYF,TGTGCCAGCACTAGAATAATAGCGGGAGCCTACGAGCAGTACTTC
-,TRBV28,TRBJ2-1,-,CAAAGPHNEQFF,TGTGCCGCGGCGGGGCCTCACAATGAGCAGTTCTTC
TRBD2,TRBV5-1,TRBJ2-3,-,CASSFGGREADTQYF,TGCGCCAGCAGCTTCGGCGGGAGGGAGGCAGATACGCAGTATTTT
-,TRBV18,TRBJ1-1,-,CASSQRGGTEAFF,TGTGCCAGCTCACAACGGGGAGGCACTGAAGCTTTCTTT
-,TRBV28,TRBJ2-7,-,CASSQSYEQYF,TGTGCCAGCAGTCAATCCTACGAGCAGTACTTC
TRBD1,TRBV6-1,TRBJ1-2,-,CASSVTTGAGYTF,TGTGCCAGCAGTGTAACGACAGGGGCTGGCTACACCTTC
-,TRBV5-1,TRBJ2-7,-,CASSLGPNGYEQYF,TGCGCCAGCAGCTTGGGCCCGAACGGCTACGAGCAGTACTTC
-,TRBV28,TRBJ2-7,-,CASSDLDSYEQYF,TGTGCCAGCAGTGACCTAGACTCCTACGAGCAGTACTTC
TRBD1,TRBV28,TRBJ1-2,-,CASSSTGYGYTF,TGTGCCAGCAGTTCGACAGGGTATGGCTACACCTTC
TRBD2,TRBV5-1,TRBJ2-1,-,CASSRTSGRYNEQFF,TGCGCCAGCAGCCGTACTAGCGGGAGGTACAATGAGCAGTTCTTC
TRBD2,TRBV6-1,TRBJ2-4,-,CASSELPGLAGSGYF,TGTGCCAGCAGTGAACTCCCGGGACTAGCGGGAAGCGGATACTTC
-,TRBV7-5,TRBJ2-5,-,CARRMREAGETQYF,TGTGCCAGAAGAATGAGAGAGGCAGGAGAGACCCAGTACTTC
-,TRBV28,TRBJ2-7,-,CASSIQGREQYF,TGTGCCAGCAGTATACAGGGTCGCGAGCAGTACTTC
-,TRBV19,TRBJ2-1,-,CASSIQGRYNEQFF,TGTGCCAGTAGTATACAGGGTCGCTACAATGAGCAGTTCTTC
-,TRBV28,TRBJ1-5,-,CASRVGNQPQHF,TGTGCCAGCAGGGTGGGCAATCAGCCCCAGCATTTT
TRBD2,TRBV10-2,TRBJ2-3,-,CASSVRSGTTGGADTQYF,TGCGCCAGCAGTGTGCGAAGCGGGACTACCGGGGGGGCCGATACGCAGTATTTT
-,TRBV6-1,TRBJ2-1,-,CASSETGWPLGLEQFF,TGTGCCAGCAGTGAAACGGGCTGGCCATTAGGGCTGGAGCAGTTCTTC